One sample yielded the 26 T cell receptor beta chains listed below, sequenced in a study of T cells in tuberculosis. The assay was immunoSEQ multiplex PCR, and TCRdb's table has in-frame clones only and misses some. The sample consists of 20,000 to 30,000 clones, around 95% of them appearing once. What was sequenced was PBMCs. These receptors originate from a donor aged 10-30 years with latent tuberculosis or without tuberculosis infection.

CDR3 in DNA: TGTGCCAGCAGCCCAACGACAGGGGTCCTCACCGGGGAGCTGTTTTTT. Its protein product is CASSPTTGVLTGELFF. This chain uses TRBV7-9 with TRBJ2-2, with 8 bases aligning to TRBD1. Unmatched junction bases numbered 9, after V lost 5 bases and J lost 4 bases. Germline V lookup: CDR1 SEHNR, CDR2 FQNEAQ (reference sequence). The CDR3 length is 16 residues.

This chain connects TRBV7-8 to TRBJ2-3; TRBD2 agrees at 8 bases. This CDR3 is built from 16 residues. Germline CDR1 SGHVS, CDR2 FQNEAQ. V was pared by 3 bases and J by 5 bases, with 10 bases of the junction left unmatched. CDR3 loop: CASSFSGNKAVDTQYF. The CDR3 DNA is TGTGCCAGCAGCTTTAGCGGGAATAAAGCGGTAGATACGCAGTATTTT.

The chain combines TRBV6-5 with TRBJ1-2, with 9 bases matching TRBD1. This CDR3 contains 16 residues. The junction had 4 bases not matched to a gene; V was cut back by 2 bases and J by 0 bases. Germline CDR1 reads MNHEY; CDR2 reads SVGAGI. The CDR3 reads CASSYRGTGPNYGYTF. The CDR3 DNA reads as TGTGCCAGCAGTTACAGAGGGACAGGGCCTAACTATGGCTACACCTTC.

The V gene is TRBV29-1, the J gene TRBJ1-2; 8 bases line up with TRBD1. CDR3 length: 15 amino acids. Per the germline V gene, CDR1 is SQVTM and CDR2 is ANQGSEA. Trimming took 4 bases from V and 0 from J; bases not matched to a gene: 7. In DNA, the CDR3 is TGCAGCGTTGTTGTCGGACAGGGCCCTAACTATGGCTACACCTTC. This sequence encodes CSVVVGQGPNYGYTF.

This clone appeared a single time. The CDR3 nucleotides read TGTGCCAGCAGTCCCGTAGCGGGGGAGAAAGCGACCCAGTACTTC. Protein product: CASSPVAGEKATQYF. J is TRBJ2-5 and V is TRBV6-5, with 9 bases fitting TRBD2. J was trimmed by 7 bases and V by 5 bases; bases with no gene match: 11. There are 15 residues in the CDR3. The germline gives CDR1 MNHEY, CDR2 SVGAGI.

This clone occurred once. V usage is TRBV6-5 and J usage is TRBJ1-1; a weak D match, TRBD1 (5 bases). From germline, CDR1 is MNHEY and CDR2 SVGAGI. The CDR3 runs to 13 residues. V lost 6 bases, J lost 1 base, and 9 bases lay in between. CDR3 DNA: TGTGCCAGCAGCCAGGGTTGGAACACTGAAGCTTTCTTT. Its translation: CASSQGWNTEAFF.

The CDR3 nucleotides read TGTGCCAGCAGAGGTACCGGGACAGGGGGGGAGCAGTACTTC. The encoded protein is CASRGTGTGGEQYF. The chain carries TRBV6-4 and TRBJ2-7; 11 bases agree with TRBD1. V was clipped by 6 bases and J by 7 bases; unmatched bases: 8. Germline assignment: CDR1 MRHNA and CDR2 SNTAGT. The CDR3 covers 14 residues.

The V gene is TRBV11-3, the J gene TRBJ1-1, with D hard to call. Germline V gene sequence: CDR1 SGHNT, CDR2 YENEEA. This CDR3 comprises 13 residues. V was pared by 5 bases and J by 5 bases, with 12 bases between. CDR3 sequence: CASSADGGTEAFF. The CDR3 DNA sequence: TGTGCCAGCAGCGCGGACGGAGGGACTGAAGCTTTCTTT.

V gene TRBV5-4 combines with J gene TRBJ1-2; possible D gene TRBD1, 6 bases. Germline lookup yields CDR1 SGHNT and CDR2 YYREEE (reference sequence). The CDR3 contains 14 residues. Trimming stripped 1 base from V and 4 bases from J, with 11 bases between. CDR3 sequence: CASSLIGTTYGYTF. In nucleotides, the CDR3 is TGTGCCAGCAGCTTGATCGGGACAACCTATGGCTACACCTTC.

The chain links TRBV18 to TRBJ2-1; 9 nucleotides agree with TRBD1. Germline lookup yields CDR1 KGHSH and CDR2 LQKENI. This CDR3 is built from 15 residues. V lost 2 bases to trimming and J lost 2 bases; unmatched junction nucleotides: 1. The CDR3 loop reads CASSPGTGTYNEQFF. Written as DNA, the CDR3 is TGTGCCAGCTCACCAGGGACAGGGACCTACAATGAGCAGTTCTTC.

V usage is TRBV25-1 and J usage is TRBJ2-1; D is unclear. Germline CDR1 reads MGHDK; CDR2 reads SYGVNS. The CDR3 consists of 13 residues. V gave up 3 bases and J gave up 4 bases, with 7 bases separating them. The CDR3 reads CASSDPGYNEQFF. DNA for the CDR3: TGTGCCAGCAGTGACCCCGGGTACAATGAGCAGTTCTTC.

This chain connects TRBV11-2 to TRBJ2-6; D may be TRBD1 (6 bases). Per germline, CDR1 SGHAT and CDR2 FQNNGV. V was cut by 0 bases and J by 4 bases, with 10 bases left in between. CDR3 length: 16 amino acids. CDR3 DNA sequence: TGTGCCAGCAGCTTAGAGGGGACATCGGGGGCCAACGTCCTGACTTTC. It is translated as CASSLEGTSGANVLTF.

V is TRBV2 and J is TRBJ2-5; the D gene is possibly TRBD2 (6 bases). The CDR3 has 13 residues. V dropped 7 bases and J dropped 0 bases, with 9 bases sitting between them. Germline lookup yields CDR1 SNHLY and CDR2 FYNNEI. CDR3 amino acids: CASTRLDQETQYF. For the CDR3, the DNA is TGTGCCAGCACGAGACTAGACCAAGAGACCCAGTACTTC.

The V call is TRBV2, the J call TRBJ1-2; 7 bases are shared with TRBD1. The V gene's germline CDR1 is SNHLY and CDR2 FYNNEI. Trimming removed 6 bases from V and 0 bases from J; junction bases left unmatched: 7. The CDR3 is 15 amino acids. This CDR3 is CASSQGGSPNYGYTF. CDR3 DNA sequence: TGTGCCAGCAGCCAAGGGGGCAGCCCTAACTATGGCTACACCTTC.

The chain couples TRBV19 to TRBJ2-3; TRBD1 matches at 7 bases. The CDR3 runs to 13 residues. J gave up 2 bases and V 7 bases, and 3 bases lay outside the gene matches. Germline V gives CDR1 LNHDA, CDR2 SQIVND (reference sequence). The CDR3 nucleotides read TGTGCCAGTACGGACAGGCCCACAGATACGCAGTATTTT. It is translated as CASTDRPTDTQYF.

J is TRBJ2-3 and V is TRBV5-6, with 10 nucleotides matching TRBD2. This CDR3 comprises 15 residues. Germline assignment: CDR1 SGHDT and CDR2 YYEEEE. V shed 2 bases and J 5 bases; nucleotides not matched to a gene: 5. CDR3: CASSFSGGRIDTQYF. The DNA for the CDR3 is TGTGCCAGCAGCTTTAGCGGGGGGCGGATAGATACGCAGTATTTT. The complete variable domain, with remaining parts taken from reference TRBV5-6 and TRBJ2-3, reads DAGVTQSPTHLIKTRGQQVTLRCSPKSGHDTVSWYQQALGQGPQFIFQYYEEEERQRGNFPDRFSGHQFPNYSSELNVNALLLGDSALYLCASSFSGGRIDTQYFGPGTRLTVL.

The J gene is TRBJ2-2, the V gene TRBV2, with TRBD2 identical over 9 bases. J gave up 7 bases and V 4 bases, and 10 bases lay outside the gene matches. The CDR3 contains 16 residues. Germline CDR1 and CDR2: SNHLY and FYNNEI. The CDR3 sequence is CASSGTAGGTGGELFF. CDR3 bases: TGTGCCAGCAGTGGGACCGCGGGGGGGACGGGCGGGGAGCTGTTTTTT.

V is TRBV2 and J is TRBJ2-7; no reliable D call. The CDR3 is 14 amino acids. V lost 8 bases to trimming and J lost 2 bases, with 16 bases between them. The germline V gene has CDR1 SNHLY and CDR2 FYNNEI. CDR3 coding DNA: TGTGCCAGCCCTAAGCCACTACCACCCTACGAGCAGTACTTC. Translation gives CASPKPLPPYEQYF. The entire variable domain, with the rest obtained from reference TRBV2 and TRBJ2-7, is as follows: EPEVTQTPSHQVTQMGQEVILRCVPISNHLYFYWYRQILGQKVEFLVSFYNNEISEKSEIFDDQFSVERPDGSNFTLKIRSTKLEDSAMYFCASPKPLPPYEQYFGPGTRLTVT.

CDR3 protein: CASSRGTGMNTEAFF. The CDR3 nucleotides are TGCGCCAGCAGCCGAGGGACAGGGATGAACACTGAAGCTTTCTTT. The V call is TRBV5-1, the J call TRBJ1-1; 9 bases agree with TRBD1. Germline V gene lookup returns CDR1 SGHRS and CDR2 YFSETQ. V gave up 4 bases and J gave up 0 bases; unmatched junction bases: 4. This CDR3 is 15 amino acids long.

The CDR3 loop reads CASSYFGVSTEAFF. The CDR3 region has the DNA TGTGCCAGCAGTTACTTCGGGGTGAGCACTGAAGCTTTCTTT. The rearrangement uses TRBV6-6 and TRBJ1-1; D is unclear. The V end was cut by 1 base, the J end by 4 bases, with 10 bases between. This CDR3 is 14 amino acids long. In germline, CDR1 is MNHNY, CDR2 SVGAGI (reference sequence).

This clone was recorded once. The chain carries TRBV5-6 and TRBJ1-5, with TRBD1 matching over 10 bases. Trimming cost V 5 bases and J 2 bases; bases outside gene matches: 4. Germline V gene lookup returns CDR1 SGHDT and CDR2 YYEEEE. This CDR3 contains 15 residues. The CDR3 DNA reads TGTGCCAGCAGTCTTGGGACAGGGGGCAATCAGCCCCAGCATTTT. As protein: CASSLGTGGNQPQHF. Full variable domain (rest looked up from reference TRBV5-6 and TRBJ1-5): DAGVTQSPTHLIKTRGQQVTLRCSPKSGHDTVSWYQQALGQGPQFIFQYYEEEERQRGNFPDRFSGHQFPNYSSELNVNALLLGDSALYLCASSLGTGGNQPQHFGDGTRLSIL.

The chain links TRBV4-1 to TRBJ1-5; D remains unclear. CDR3 length: 16 residues. CDR1 is MGHRA, CDR2 YSYEKL, per germline. The ends were cut back, 1 base at V and 4 bases at J, with 14 bases in the middle. CDR3 nucleotides: TGCGCCAGCAGCCAAGTCGGAGGGCCCCTGAATCAGCCCCAGCATTTT. The encoded protein is CASSQVGGPLNQPQHF.

This clone came up once. The chain combines TRBV7-3 with TRBJ2-2; 7 bases fit TRBD2. The CDR3 length is 15 residues. Germline loops: CDR1 SGHTA, CDR2 FQGTGA. V trimming: 0 bases; J trimming: 7 bases; junction bases outside the gene matches: 5. The CDR3 protein is CASSLTGTTGGELFF. Here the CDR3 DNA reads TGTGCCAGCAGCTTAACCGGGACTACTGGCGGGGAGCTGTTTTTT.

V usage is TRBV7-3 and J usage is TRBJ2-3; D gene ambiguous. The CDR3 extends over 15 amino acids. CDR1 SGHTA and CDR2 FQGTGA come from the germline V gene. V lost 7 bases, J lost 2 bases, and 16 bases lay in between. CDR3 sequence reads: CASIPPHSFTDTQYF. The CDR3 DNA reads TGTGCCAGCATCCCTCCTCACAGTTTCACAGATACGCAGTATTTT.

The chain recombines TRBV21-1 with TRBJ2-7; the D call of TRBD1 is as the table states it, not checked on the DNA. TRBV21-1 is marked as a pseudogene. The CDR3 runs 13 residues. The CDR3 DNA follows: TGTGCCAGCAGCAAAGGGACAGGGGGCAAGCAGTACTTC. Its protein is CASSKGTGGKQYF.

The chain links TRBV7-3 to TRBJ2-3, with D tentatively TRBD1 (7 bases). Germline V gene lookup returns CDR1 SGHTA and CDR2 FQGTGA. Trimming took off 5 bases at V and 0 bases at J, with 12 bases between the two ends. The length of the CDR3 is 15 residues. As DNA, the CDR3 is TGTGCCAGCAGCCAGGGGGGCCCTAGCACAGATACGCAGTATTTT. Protein product: CASSQGGPSTDTQYF.